The clone carrying this T cell receptor (beta chain) was counted at least ten times. V lost 6 bases, J lost 1 base, and 14 bases stayed unmatched. The CDR3 spans 17 residues. CDR1 is MNHNS, CDR2 SASEGT, per germline. The data are from a study of T cells in Graves' hyperthyroidism and ophthalmopathy. Authors of the study amplified TCR beta CDR3 regions from RNA transcripts. TCR CDR3 regions were first amplified by RT-PCR with HTBI primers. In TCRdb, the multiplex PCR reads were re-called with MiXCR into one record per CDR3 protein. The sample consists of a few hundred thousand distinct CDR3 sequences, around 16% of them appearing once.

This chain connects TRBV6-1 to TRBJ1-1; 7 bases match TRBD1. The sequence came from a woman between 18 and 30 years old with Graves' hyperthyroidism that later progressed to Graves' ophthalmopathy. The sequencing sample was made of blood. The CDR3 loop is CASSQTEQGFPNTEAFF. CDR3 in DNA: TGTGCCAGCAGCCAAACCGAACAGGGGTTTCCGAACACTGAAGCTTTCTTT.